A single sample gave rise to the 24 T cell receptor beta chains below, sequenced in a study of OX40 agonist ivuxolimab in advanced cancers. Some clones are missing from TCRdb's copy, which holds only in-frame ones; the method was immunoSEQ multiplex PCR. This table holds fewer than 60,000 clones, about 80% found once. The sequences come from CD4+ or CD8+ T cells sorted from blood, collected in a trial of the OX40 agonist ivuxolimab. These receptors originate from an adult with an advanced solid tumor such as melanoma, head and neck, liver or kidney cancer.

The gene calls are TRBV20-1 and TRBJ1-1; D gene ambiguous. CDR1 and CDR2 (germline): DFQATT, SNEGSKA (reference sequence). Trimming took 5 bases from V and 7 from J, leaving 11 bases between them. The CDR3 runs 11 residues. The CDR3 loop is CSAPRHIEAFF. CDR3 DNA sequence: TGCAGTGCTCCCCGGCATATTGAAGCTTTCTTT.

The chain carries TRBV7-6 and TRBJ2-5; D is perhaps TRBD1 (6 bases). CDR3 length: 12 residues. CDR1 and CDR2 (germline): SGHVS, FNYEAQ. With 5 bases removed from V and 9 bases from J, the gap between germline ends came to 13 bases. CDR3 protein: CASSPAGVAQYF. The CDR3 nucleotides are TGTGCCAGCAGCCCAGCAGGGGTAGCCCAGTACTTC. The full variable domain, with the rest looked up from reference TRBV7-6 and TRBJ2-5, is GAGVSQSPRYKVTKRGQDVALRCDPISGHVSLYWYRQALGQGPEFLTYFNYEAQQDKSGLPNDRFSAERPEGSISTLTIQRTEQRDSAMYRCASSPAGVAQYFGPGTRLLVL.

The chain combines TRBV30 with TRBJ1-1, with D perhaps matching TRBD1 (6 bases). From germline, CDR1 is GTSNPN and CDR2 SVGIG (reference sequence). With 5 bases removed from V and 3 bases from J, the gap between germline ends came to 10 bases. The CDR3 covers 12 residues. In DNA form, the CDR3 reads TGTGCCTGGGCCACAGGGTACACTGAAGCTTTCTTT. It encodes CAWATGYTEAFF.

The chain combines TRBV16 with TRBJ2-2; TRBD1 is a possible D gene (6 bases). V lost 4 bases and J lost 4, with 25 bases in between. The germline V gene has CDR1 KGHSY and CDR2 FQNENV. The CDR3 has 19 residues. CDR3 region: CASSRYGQHWVEGTGELFF. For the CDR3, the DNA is TGTGCCAGCAGCCGGTACGGACAGCACTGGGTCGAGGGCACCGGGGAGCTGTTTTTT.

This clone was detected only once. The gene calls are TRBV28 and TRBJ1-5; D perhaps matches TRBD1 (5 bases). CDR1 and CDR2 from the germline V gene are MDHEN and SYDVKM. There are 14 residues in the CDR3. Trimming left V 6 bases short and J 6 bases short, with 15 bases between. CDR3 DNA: TGTGCCAGCAGCTCGATAGGGGCGGCTCAGCCCCAGCATTTT. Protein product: CASSSIGAAQPQHF. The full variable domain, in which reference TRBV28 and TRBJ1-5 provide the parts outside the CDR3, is DVKVTQSSRYLVKRTGEKVFLECVQDMDHENMFWYRQDPGLGLRLIYFSYDVKMKEKGDIPEGYSVSREKKERFSLILESASTNQTSMYLCASSSIGAAQPQHFGDGTRLSIL.

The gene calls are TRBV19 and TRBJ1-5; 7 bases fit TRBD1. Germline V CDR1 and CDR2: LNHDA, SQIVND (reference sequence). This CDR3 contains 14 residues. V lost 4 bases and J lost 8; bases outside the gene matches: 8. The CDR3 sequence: CASSRQGPPKPQHF. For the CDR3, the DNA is TGTGCCAGTAGTAGACAGGGTCCCCCAAAGCCCCAGCATTTT.

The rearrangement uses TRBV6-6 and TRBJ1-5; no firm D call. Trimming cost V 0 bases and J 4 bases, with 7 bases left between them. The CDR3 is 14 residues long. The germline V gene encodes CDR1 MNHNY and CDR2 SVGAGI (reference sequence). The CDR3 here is CASSYSTSNQPQHF. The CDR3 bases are TGTGCCAGCAGTTACTCGACGTCTAATCAGCCCCAGCATTTT.

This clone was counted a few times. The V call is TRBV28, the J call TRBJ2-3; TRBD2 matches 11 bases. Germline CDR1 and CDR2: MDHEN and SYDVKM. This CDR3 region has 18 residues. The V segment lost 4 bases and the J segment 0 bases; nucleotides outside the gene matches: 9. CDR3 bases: TGTGCCAGCAGTTCAACTAGCGGGGGAACGATTAGCACAGATACGCAGTATTTT. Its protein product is CASSSTSGGTISTDTQYF.

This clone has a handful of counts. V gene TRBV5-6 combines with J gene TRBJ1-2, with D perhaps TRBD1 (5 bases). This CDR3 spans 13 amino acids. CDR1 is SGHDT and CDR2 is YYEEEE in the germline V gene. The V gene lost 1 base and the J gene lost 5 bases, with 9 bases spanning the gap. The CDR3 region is CASSLQGRYGYTF. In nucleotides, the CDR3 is TGTGCCAGCAGCTTGCAGGGCAGGTATGGCTACACCTTC.

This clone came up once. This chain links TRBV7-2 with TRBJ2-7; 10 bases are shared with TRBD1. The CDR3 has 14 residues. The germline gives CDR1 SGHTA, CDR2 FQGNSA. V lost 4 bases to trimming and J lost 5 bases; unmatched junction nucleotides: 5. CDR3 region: CASSWGQGIHEQYF. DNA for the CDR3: TGTGCCAGCAGCTGGGGACAGGGGATACACGAGCAGTACTTC.

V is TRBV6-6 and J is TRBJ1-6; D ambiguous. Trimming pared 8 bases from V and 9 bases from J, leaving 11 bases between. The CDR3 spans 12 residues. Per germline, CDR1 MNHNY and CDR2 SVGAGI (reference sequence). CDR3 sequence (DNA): TGTGCCAGCGGCCGGCAGTCTTCACCCCTCCACTTT. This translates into CASGRQSSPLHF.

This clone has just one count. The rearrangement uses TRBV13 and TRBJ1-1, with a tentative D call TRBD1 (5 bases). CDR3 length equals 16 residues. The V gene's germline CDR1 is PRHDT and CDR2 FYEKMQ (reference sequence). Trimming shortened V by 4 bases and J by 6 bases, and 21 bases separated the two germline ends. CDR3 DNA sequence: TGTGCCAGCAGCTGGGCCCCGGGAGTGGTGGGGGCTGAAGCTTTCTTT. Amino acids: CASSWAPGVVGAEAFF.

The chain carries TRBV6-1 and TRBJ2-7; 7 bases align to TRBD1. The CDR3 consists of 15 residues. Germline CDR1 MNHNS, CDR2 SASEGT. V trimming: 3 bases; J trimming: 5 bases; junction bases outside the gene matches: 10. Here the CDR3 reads CASSEIGGGKDEQYF. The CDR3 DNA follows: TGTGCCAGCAGTGAGATAGGGGGCGGAAAAGACGAGCAGTACTTC.

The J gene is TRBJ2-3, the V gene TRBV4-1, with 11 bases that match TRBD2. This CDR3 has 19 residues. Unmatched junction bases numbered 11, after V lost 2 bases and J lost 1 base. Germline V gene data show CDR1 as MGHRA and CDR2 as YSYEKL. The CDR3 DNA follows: TGCGCCAGCAGCCAATTGTCACTAGCGGGGGTGATACGCACAGATACGCAGTATTTT. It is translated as CASSQLSLAGVIRTDTQYF.

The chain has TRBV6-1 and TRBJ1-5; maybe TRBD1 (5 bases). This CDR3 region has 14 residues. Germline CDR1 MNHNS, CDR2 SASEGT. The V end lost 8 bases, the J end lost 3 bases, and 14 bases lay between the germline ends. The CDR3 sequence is CASWGREANQPQHF. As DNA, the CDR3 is TGTGCCAGCTGGGGCAGGGAGGCCAATCAGCCCCAGCATTTT.

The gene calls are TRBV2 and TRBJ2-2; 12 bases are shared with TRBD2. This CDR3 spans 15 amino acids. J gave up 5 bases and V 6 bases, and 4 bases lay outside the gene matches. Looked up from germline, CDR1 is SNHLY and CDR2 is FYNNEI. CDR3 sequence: CASRELAGGTGELFF. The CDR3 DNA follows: TGTGCCAGCAGAGAACTAGCGGGAGGAACCGGGGAGCTGTTTTTT.

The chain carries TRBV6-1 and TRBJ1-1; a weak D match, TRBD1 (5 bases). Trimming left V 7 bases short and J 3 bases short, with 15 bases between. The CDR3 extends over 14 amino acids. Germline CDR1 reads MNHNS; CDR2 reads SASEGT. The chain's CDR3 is CASTRPRGDTEAFF. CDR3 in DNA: TGTGCCAGCACCCGCCCACGAGGGGACACTGAAGCTTTCTTT.

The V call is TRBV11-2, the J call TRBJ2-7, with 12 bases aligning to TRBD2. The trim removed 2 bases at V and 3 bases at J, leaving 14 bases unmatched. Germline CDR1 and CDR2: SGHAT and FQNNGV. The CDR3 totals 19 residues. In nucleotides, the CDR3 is TGTGCCAGCAGCTTACATGCTAGCGGGAGGGCCCATCCCGGCTACGAGCAGTACTTC. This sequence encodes CASSLHASGRAHPGYEQYF.

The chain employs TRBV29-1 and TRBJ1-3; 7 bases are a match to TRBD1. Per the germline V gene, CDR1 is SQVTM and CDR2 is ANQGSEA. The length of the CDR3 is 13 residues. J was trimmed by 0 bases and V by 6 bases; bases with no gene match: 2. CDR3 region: CSVQGRSGNTIYF. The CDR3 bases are TGCAGCGTACAGGGGCGCTCTGGAAACACCATATATTTT.

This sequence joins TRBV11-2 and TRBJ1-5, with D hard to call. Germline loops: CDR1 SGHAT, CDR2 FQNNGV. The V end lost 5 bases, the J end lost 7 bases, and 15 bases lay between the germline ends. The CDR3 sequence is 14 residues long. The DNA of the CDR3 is TGTGCCAGCAGCCCCGAGGCCCTGGGCCAGCCCCAGCATTTT. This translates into CASSPEALGQPQHF.

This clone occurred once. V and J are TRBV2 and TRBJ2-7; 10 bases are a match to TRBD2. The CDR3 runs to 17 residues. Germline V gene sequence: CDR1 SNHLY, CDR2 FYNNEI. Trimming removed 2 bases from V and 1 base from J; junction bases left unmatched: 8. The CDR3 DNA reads TGTGCCAGCAGTGAAAGGGTAGCGGGGGGTCGTTCCTACGAGCAGTACTTC. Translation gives CASSERVAGGRSYEQYF.

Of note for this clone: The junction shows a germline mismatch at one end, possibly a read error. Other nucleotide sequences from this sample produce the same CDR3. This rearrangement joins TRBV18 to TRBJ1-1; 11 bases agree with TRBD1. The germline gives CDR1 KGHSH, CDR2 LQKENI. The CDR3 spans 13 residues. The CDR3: CASSPRDRGVAFF. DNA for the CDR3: TGTGCCAGCTCTCCACGGGACAGGGGGGTAGCTTTCTTT.

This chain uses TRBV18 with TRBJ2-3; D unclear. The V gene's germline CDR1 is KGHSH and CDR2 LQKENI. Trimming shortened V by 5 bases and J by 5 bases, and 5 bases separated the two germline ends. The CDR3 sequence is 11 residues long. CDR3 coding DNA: TGTGCCAGCTCAACAGTAGATACGCAGTATTTT. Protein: CASSTVDTQYF.

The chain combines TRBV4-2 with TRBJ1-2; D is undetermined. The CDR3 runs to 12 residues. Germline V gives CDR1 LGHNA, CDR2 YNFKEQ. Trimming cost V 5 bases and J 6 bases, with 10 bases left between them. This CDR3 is CASSYTIHGYTF. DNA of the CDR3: TGTGCCAGCAGCTATACGATACATGGCTACACCTTC.